This T cell receptor beta chain is from a study of blood T cell repertoires in COVID-19. Across the study: Sites across the United States, Italy and Spain contributed samples from acute and convalescent COVID-19. Sample material is recorded as cDNA or gDNA derived from T cells, B-cell-depleted T cells, or PBMCs.

Germline V gene lookup returns CDR1 MDHEN and CDR2 SYDVKM. Trimming took off 3 bases at V and 8 bases at J, with 10 bases between the two ends. This CDR3 has 13 residues. Under the authors' procedure: By means of reference gene primer amplification, nucleated cell counts were estimated. Assay: immunoSEQ multiplex PCR; the TCRdb copy retains only in-frame clones and omits some. For V, J and clone size, that table is used; D and trimming come from the DNA. The sample yields roughly 130,000 clones, around 80% seen once. The chain carries TRBV28 and TRBJ2-2; tentatively, D is TRBD2 (5 bases). This sequence was found in a man between 60 and 70 years old with active or convalescent COVID-19. The sequenced sample was peripheral blood. Here the CDR3 reads CASSLGLAGELFF. The CDR3 region has the DNA TGTGCCAGCAGTTTGGGTCTAGCAGGGGAGCTGTTTTTT.